This TCR beta chain was captured by sequencing in a study of vaccination and CD4 T cells after COVID-19. Study background: Recovered patients in the cohort numbered six men and four women, two of them Hispanic. In culture, cells were exposed to overlapping spike peptides from SARS-CoV-2, HCoV-NL63, HCoV-OC43 and HCoV-229E.

Treatment denoted: roughly 10-day PBMC culture with coronavirus spike peptide pools or control peptides (ViraFEST assay). This clonotype was recorded a few times. What it binds is unknown. Sequenced with the Oncomine TCR Beta short-read assay was DNA taken from cultured CD4+ T cells. TCRdb re-analysed the PCR reads in MiXCR, keeping a single row per CDR3 protein. The data contain about 9,900 distinct CDR3 sequences, about half of them singletons. The CDR3 covers 14 residues. V was pared by 2 bases and J by 4 bases, with 6 bases between. CDR1 is ENHRY and CDR2 is SYGVKD in the germline V gene. What was sequenced was CD4+ T cells from blood, cultured in vitro. V usage is TRBV10-3 and J usage is TRBJ1-6, with D uncertain. This receptor was taken from a human donor who had recovered from COVID-19. The CDR3 sequence: CAISERSYNSPLHF. The CDR3 DNA reads as TGTGCCATCAGTGAGCGGAGTTATAATTCACCCCTCCACTTT.